The source of this T cell receptor beta chain is a study of control samples from healthy donors and cancer patients. Between the trimmed V and J ends, which lost 3 bases and 2 bases, there was a span of 11 bases. The CDR3 length is 14 residues. CDR1 is SEHNR and CDR2 is FQNEAQ in the germline V gene (reference sequence). Here immunoSEQ multiplex PCR was the method, and the copy in TCRdb shows in-frame clones only, minus some. The table has around 85,000 clones, roughly 89% seen once. What was sequenced was blood. V usage is TRBV7-9 and J usage is TRBJ2-7; TRBD2 is a possible D gene (6 bases). This sequence was found in an older woman in good health. CDR3 residues: CASSFDGGTYEQYF. The CDR3 DNA reads as TGTGCCAGCAGCTTCGACGGGGGTACCTACGAGCAGTACTTC.